A selection of T cell receptor beta chains follows, all from one sample in a study of blood T cells in healthy people across ages. TCRdb re-called the 5' RACE reads with MiXCR, one entry per CDR3 protein. The sample comprises about 1.6 million distinct CDR3 sequences, about 31% of which are singletons, and about 10% rests with the top ten. Input material: blood. Source of these receptors: a woman in her 30s in good health. Both conserved end residues are part of each CDR3. The order of the fields is clone size, J gene, V gene, D gene, CDR3 DNA, CDR3 protein. D genes are given only for firm matches. Clone sizes are given selectively: once, few, many, or a class where the clone is expanded.

clone_size: -; j_call: TRBJ2-1; v_call: TRBV15; d_call: -; cdr3_nt: TGTGCCACCAGCAGAGATCTGCGGGGCGAGCAGTTCTTC; cdr3_aa: CATSRDLRGEQFF
clone_size: -; j_call: TRBJ2-1; v_call: TRBV20-1; d_call: TRBD1; cdr3_nt: TGCAGTGCTAGCCTGACCGGGACAGGGGAGGGGACCCAGTTCTTC; cdr3_aa: CSASLTGTGEGTQFF
clone_size: once; j_call: TRBJ2-7; v_call: TRBV7-8; d_call: TRBD2; cdr3_nt: TGTGCCAGCAGCTTAGCGGGGTGGCGGGAGGACCACGACGAGCAGTACTTC; cdr3_aa: CASSLAGWREDHDEQYF
clone_size: -; j_call: TRBJ2-5; v_call: TRBV20-1; d_call: -; cdr3_nt: TGCAGTGCTAGAGATTCCTTAGGGCCGGGGGAGACCCAGTACTTC; cdr3_aa: CSARDSLGPGETQYF
clone_size: -; j_call: TRBJ2-7; v_call: TRBV6-1; d_call: TRBD1; cdr3_nt: TGTGCCAGCAACAGGGGGCTTAATGACGAGCAGTACTTC; cdr3_aa: CASNRGLNDEQYF
clone_size: few; j_call: TRBJ2-3; v_call: TRBV7-9; d_call: -; cdr3_nt: TGTGCCAGCCGACCGCTAGAGGGAACAGATACGCAGTATTTT; cdr3_aa: CASRPLEGTDTQYF
clone_size: many; j_call: TRBJ2-1; v_call: TRBV28; d_call: TRBD2; cdr3_nt: TGTGCCAGCATCCAAGCGGGAGTCGGTGAGCAGTTCTTC; cdr3_aa: CASIQAGVGEQFF
clone_size: -; j_call: TRBJ2-3; v_call: TRBV20-1; d_call: TRBD2; cdr3_nt: TGCAGTGCTAGGTCCGGGGGGATAGGCACAGATACGCAGTATTTT; cdr3_aa: CSARSGGIGTDTQYF
clone_size: -; j_call: TRBJ2-7; v_call: TRBV24-1; d_call: TRBD1; cdr3_nt: TGTGCCACCAGTGACCCGGTGCGGGACAGGGGACACGAGCAGTACTTC; cdr3_aa: CATSDPVRDRGHEQYF
clone_size: many; j_call: TRBJ2-7; v_call: TRBV27; d_call: TRBD2; cdr3_nt: TGTGCCAGCAGCTTACTAGCGGGGGGACTTACCTACGAGCAGTACTTC; cdr3_aa: CASSLLAGGLTYEQYF
clone_size: -; j_call: TRBJ1-3; v_call: TRBV11-2; d_call: -; cdr3_nt: TGTGCCAGCAGCTTAAAGGGAAACACCATATATTTT; cdr3_aa: CASSLKGNTIYF
clone_size: few; j_call: TRBJ1-2; v_call: TRBV15; d_call: -; cdr3_nt: TGTGCCACCAGCAGAGATTTAGGGGATGTGCTCTATGGCTACACCTTC; cdr3_aa: CATSRDLGDVLYGYTF
clone_size: few; j_call: TRBJ2-1; v_call: TRBV6-2/TRBV6-3; d_call: -; cdr3_nt: TGTGCCAGCAACGCCCCGCTGGCTTACAATGAGCAGTTCTTC; cdr3_aa: CASNAPLAYNEQFF
clone_size: -; j_call: TRBJ1-5; v_call: TRBV6-5; d_call: -; cdr3_nt: TGTGCCAGCAGCCCCACAGGGCTGGGGGGGCCCCAGCATTTT; cdr3_aa: CASSPTGLGGPQHF
clone_size: few; j_call: TRBJ2-7; v_call: TRBV7-9; d_call: TRBD1; cdr3_nt: TGTGCCAGCAGCTTAAGAGGACAGGGCCTCTACGAGCAGTACTTC; cdr3_aa: CASSLRGQGLYEQYF
clone_size: -; j_call: TRBJ2-3; v_call: TRBV2; d_call: TRBD2; cdr3_nt: TGTGCCAGCAGTGAGGCGGGAGCAGCATCAGATACGCAGTATTTT; cdr3_aa: CASSEAGAASDTQYF
clone_size: -; j_call: TRBJ2-1; v_call: TRBV24-1; d_call: -; cdr3_nt: TGTGCCACCAGTGACCCGGGGGCCGCTAATGGAAATGAGCAGTTCTTC; cdr3_aa: CATSDPGAANGNEQFF
clone_size: -; j_call: TRBJ1-1; v_call: TRBV5-1; d_call: TRBD1; cdr3_nt: TGCGCCAGCAGCTTGGCGGGACAGCCTTCCGAGGGAGCTTTCTTT; cdr3_aa: CASSLAGQPSEGAFF
clone_size: -; j_call: TRBJ2-7; v_call: TRBV7-9; d_call: TRBD1; cdr3_nt: TGTGCCAGCAGCCCGGACAGGACCTACTACGAGCAGTACTTC; cdr3_aa: CASSPDRTYYEQYF
clone_size: -; j_call: TRBJ2-7; v_call: TRBV6-1; d_call: -; cdr3_nt: TGTGCCAGCAGTGAAAATCAGGGCCACGAGCAGTACTTC; cdr3_aa: CASSENQGHEQYF
clone_size: -; j_call: TRBJ1-4; v_call: TRBV5-1; d_call: -; cdr3_nt: TGCGCCAGCAGCGAGGGCACTAATGAAAAACTGTTTTTT; cdr3_aa: CASSEGTNEKLFF
clone_size: few; j_call: TRBJ2-4; v_call: TRBV4-1; d_call: -; cdr3_nt: TGCGCCAGCAGCCAAGGAGGGGGTCGGGGTGGAAACATTCAGTACTTC; cdr3_aa: CASSQGGGRGGNIQYF
clone_size: few; j_call: TRBJ2-3; v_call: TRBV11-3; d_call: -; cdr3_nt: TGTGCCAGCAGCACCATGGCGGGGCTCACAGATACGCAGTATTTT; cdr3_aa: CASSTMAGLTDTQYF
clone_size: -; j_call: TRBJ2-4; v_call: TRBV7-8; d_call: -; cdr3_nt: TGTGCCAGCAGCTTAGGGGGGGAGGCTCAAGAGCAGTACTTC; cdr3_aa: CASSLGGEAQEQYF
clone_size: few; j_call: TRBJ1-2; v_call: TRBV12-3/TRBV12-4; d_call: TRBD1; cdr3_nt: TGTGCCAGCATTACAGGGGGCTGGAGTTATGGCTACACCTTC; cdr3_aa: CASITGGWSYGYTF
clone_size: few; j_call: TRBJ2-5; v_call: TRBV6-2/TRBV6-3; d_call: TRBD2; cdr3_nt: TGTGCCAGCACCATAGCGCGGGGGGGCCATGAGACCCAGTACTTC; cdr3_aa: CASTIARGGHETQYF
clone_size: -; j_call: TRBJ1-5; v_call: TRBV28; d_call: -; cdr3_nt: TGTGCCAGTAGTTTTGGGACACCTAGCAATCAGCCCCAGCATTTT; cdr3_aa: CASSFGTPSNQPQHF
clone_size: -; j_call: TRBJ2-1; v_call: TRBV6-5; d_call: -; cdr3_nt: TGTGCCAGCAGTTACTCGAGAGCCAGTGGCAATGAGCAGTTCTTC; cdr3_aa: CASSYSRASGNEQFF
clone_size: -; j_call: TRBJ1-2; v_call: TRBV20-1; d_call: -; cdr3_nt: TGCAGTGCTAGAGTCCTAGGGCCTTGGGGCTACACCTTC; cdr3_aa: CSARVLGPWGYTF
clone_size: -; j_call: TRBJ2-7; v_call: TRBV6-2/TRBV6-3; d_call: -; cdr3_nt: TGTGCCAGCGGAGGATACCCCGGGACTTCGTACTTC; cdr3_aa: CASGGYPGTSYF
clone_size: -; j_call: TRBJ1-2; v_call: TRBV25-1; d_call: TRBD1; cdr3_nt: TGTGCCAGCAGTGAAATAATGACAGGGAAGGTCCATGGCTACACCTTC; cdr3_aa: CASSEIMTGKVHGYTF
clone_size: few; j_call: TRBJ1-2; v_call: TRBV5-1; d_call: -; cdr3_nt: TGCGCCAGCAGCTTGGGGAACAGAGGAGGCTACACCTTC; cdr3_aa: CASSLGNRGGYTF
clone_size: -; j_call: TRBJ1-2; v_call: TRBV25-1; d_call: TRBD1; cdr3_nt: TGTGCCAGCAGTGCTTCCAGGGGGCCTAACTATGGCTACACCTTC; cdr3_aa: CASSASRGPNYGYTF
clone_size: -; j_call: TRBJ1-5; v_call: TRBV28; d_call: -; cdr3_nt: TGTGCCAGCGGCAGGGCTGGTAATCAGCCCCAGCATTTT; cdr3_aa: CASGRAGNQPQHF
clone_size: -; j_call: TRBJ2-5; v_call: TRBV7-8; d_call: -; cdr3_nt: TGTGCCAGCAGGATCAATCCCGGTCGGGAGACCCAGTACTTC; cdr3_aa: CASRINPGRETQYF
clone_size: many; j_call: TRBJ2-5; v_call: TRBV20-1; d_call: TRBD1; cdr3_nt: TGCAGTGCCCTGCGGGACAGGGCAACAGAGACCCAGTACTTC; cdr3_aa: CSALRDRATETQYF
clone_size: few; j_call: TRBJ2-5; v_call: TRBV19; d_call: -; cdr3_nt: TGTGCCAGTAGAGCGCGGGGAAGCCCAGGAGAGACCCAGTACTTC; cdr3_aa: CASRARGSPGETQYF
clone_size: once; j_call: TRBJ2-1; v_call: TRBV7-2; d_call: -; cdr3_nt: TGTGCCAGCCAACGGGACTCCTGCAATGAGCAGTTCTTC; cdr3_aa: CASQRDSCNEQFF
clone_size: many; j_call: TRBJ2-3; v_call: TRBV7-8; d_call: TRBD2; cdr3_nt: TGTGCCAGCAGCTGGGGACTAGCGGGACTGGATACGCAGTATTTT; cdr3_aa: CASSWGLAGLDTQYF
clone_size: few; j_call: TRBJ2-3; v_call: TRBV19; d_call: TRBD2; cdr3_nt: TGTGCCAGTAGTATGATGGGACTAGCGGGAGTAATAGATACGCAGTATTTT; cdr3_aa: CASSMMGLAGVIDTQYF
clone_size: -; j_call: TRBJ1-6; v_call: TRBV6-1; d_call: -; cdr3_nt: TGTGCCAACAGTGAAGACGCCAGCCATAATTCACCCCTCCACTTT; cdr3_aa: CANSEDASHNSPLHF
clone_size: -; j_call: TRBJ1-2; v_call: TRBV4-1; d_call: -; cdr3_nt: TGCGCCGGCAGCCAGCCTATCAGGGGTGGCTACACCTTC; cdr3_aa: CAGSQPIRGGYTF
clone_size: -; j_call: TRBJ2-7; v_call: TRBV5-1; d_call: -; cdr3_nt: TGCGCCAGCAGCTCCTCAGGGTTTCCCTACGAGCAGTACTTC; cdr3_aa: CASSSSGFPYEQYF
clone_size: -; j_call: TRBJ2-3; v_call: TRBV7-7; d_call: -; cdr3_nt: TGTGCCAGCAGCAACGCGGGTGATACGCAGTATTTT; cdr3_aa: CASSNAGDTQYF
clone_size: few; j_call: TRBJ2-7; v_call: TRBV20-1; d_call: TRBD1; cdr3_nt: TGCAGTGCATCTGACAGGGGCGATTACTACGAGCAGTACTTC; cdr3_aa: CSASDRGDYYEQYF
clone_size: -; j_call: TRBJ2-7; v_call: TRBV28; d_call: -; cdr3_nt: TGTGCCAGCAGTTTAACTCGAGACAGGAATTCTTACGAGCAGTACTTC; cdr3_aa: CASSLTRDRNSYEQYF
clone_size: -; j_call: TRBJ2-7; v_call: TRBV28; d_call: TRBD2; cdr3_nt: TGTGCCAGCGGGCGGGAGGGCCATGGTGAGCAGTACTTC; cdr3_aa: CASGREGHGEQYF
clone_size: -; j_call: TRBJ1-2; v_call: TRBV6-2/TRBV6-3; d_call: -; cdr3_nt: TGTGCCAGCAGTGCCCCTTTAGGATATGGCTACACCTTC; cdr3_aa: CASSAPLGYGYTF
clone_size: -; j_call: TRBJ1-1; v_call: TRBV15; d_call: TRBD1; cdr3_nt: TGTGCCACCAGACTTGACAGGGGGCTGAACACTGAAGCTTTCTTT; cdr3_aa: CATRLDRGLNTEAFF
clone_size: once; j_call: TRBJ2-1; v_call: TRBV7-2; d_call: -; cdr3_nt: TGTGCCAGCAGCTTAGAAGTGGGAATCTCCTACAATGAGCAGTTCTTC; cdr3_aa: CASSLEVGISYNEQFF
clone_size: -; j_call: TRBJ2-6; v_call: TRBV30; d_call: -; cdr3_nt: TGTGCCTGGACGAAGGGAATAAACTCTGGGGCCAACGTCCTGACTTTC; cdr3_aa: CAWTKGINSGANVLTF
clone_size: many; j_call: TRBJ2-5; v_call: TRBV29-1; d_call: TRBD2; cdr3_nt: TGCAGCGTTGGTGGGACTAGCGGGAGGGCCGTCGCCGAGACCCAGTACTTC; cdr3_aa: CSVGGTSGRAVAETQYF
clone_size: -; j_call: TRBJ2-7; v_call: TRBV7-9; d_call: TRBD1; cdr3_nt: TGTGCCAACAGCTTACAGGGGGCCTCCTCCTACGAGCAGTACTTC; cdr3_aa: CANSLQGASSYEQYF